One sample yielded the 26 T cell receptor beta chains listed below, sequenced in a study of shared T cell receptors in the human thymus. Some clones are missing from TCRdb's copy, which holds only in-frame ones; the method was immunoSEQ multiplex PCR. The table includes roughly 710,000 clones, approximately 85% detected once. The sample was also linked to a second study, of human thymus T cells.

The sample comprised thymocytes. These receptors were taken from a girl less than two years old with a congenital heart defect.

This clone was observed a single time. At one end the junction does not follow the germline gene, possibly because of a read error. The genes are TRBV7-7 and TRBJ2-1; D possibly corresponds to TRBD2 (7 bases). The germline V gene has CDR1 SSHAT and CDR2 FNYEAQ (reference sequence). CDR3 length equals 16 residues. The CDR3: CASSFREGGLPNEQFF. DNA for the CDR3: TGTGCTAGCAGCTTCAGGGAGGGGGGGCTTCCCAATGAGCAGTTCTTC.

This clone has more than one count but fewer than ten. The chain employs TRBV4-1 and TRBJ2-1; D might be TRBD2 (6 bases). Germline V lookup: CDR1 MGHRA, CDR2 YSYEKL. The CDR3 has 16 residues. V was pared by 7 bases and J by 7 bases, with 23 bases between. The CDR3 loop is CASNEGSPWGGNEQFF. The DNA for the CDR3 is TGCGCCAGCAACGAAGGAAGTCCGTGGGGAGGTAATGAGCAGTTCTTC.

In its sample, this clone was seen a few times. V is TRBV5-5 and J is TRBJ1-6; TRBD1 agrees at 7 bases. Germline values: CDR1 SGHKS, CDR2 YYEKEE (reference sequence). Germline trimming cut 3 bases from V and 0 bases from J; bases unmatched to any gene: 12. The CDR3 spans 19 residues. The CDR3 is CASSSAPTGFSSYNSPLHF. The CDR3, as DNA: TGTGCCAGCAGCTCCGCACCGACAGGGTTTAGCTCCTATAATTCACCCCTCCACTTT.

The chain carries TRBV5-1 and TRBJ2-5; 8 nucleotides line up with TRBD2. Per the germline V gene, CDR1 is SGHRS and CDR2 is YFSETQ. The CDR3 length is 17 residues. Germline trimming cut 0 bases from V and 1 base from J; bases unmatched to any gene: 8. The CDR3 protein is CASSLARVAGTQETQYF. The CDR3, as DNA: TGCGCCAGCAGCTTGGCCAGAGTAGCGGGGACCCAAGAGACCCAGTACTTC.

The chain couples TRBV29-1 to TRBJ2-1; a weak D match, TRBD2 (5 bases). The V and J ends lost 0 bases and 8 bases respectively, with 17 bases between them. CDR3 length: 15 residues. CDR1 and CDR2 (germline): SQVTM, ANQGSEA. CDR3 sequence: CSVEDRGRVRDEQFF. CDR3 DNA: TGCAGCGTTGAAGATCGGGGTAGGGTGAGAGATGAGCAGTTCTTC.

The V gene is TRBV7-9, the J gene TRBJ2-1; D unclear. Germline CDR1 is SEHNR and CDR2 is FQNEAQ (reference sequence). The CDR3 consists of 11 residues. Between the trimmed V and J ends, which lost 8 bases and 9 bases, there was a span of 11 bases. CDR3 sequence reads: CASRLVSEQFF. The DNA of the CDR3 is TGTGCCAGCCGATTAGTGAGTGAGCAGTTCTTC.

The chain uses TRBV9 and TRBJ1-1; D gene ambiguous. The V gene's germline CDR1 is SGDLS and CDR2 YYNGEE. This CDR3 is 14 amino acids long. Trimming left V 0 bases short and J 4 bases short, with 10 bases between. CDR3 DNA sequence: TGTGCCAGCAGCGTAGGAGGGTCGGTCACTGAAGCTTTCTTT. Protein sequence: CASSVGGSVTEAFF.

Only one count was recorded for this clone. The chain carries TRBV28 and TRBJ2-2, with D possibly matching TRBD1 (5 bases). Trimming removed 3 bases from V and 3 bases from J, with 14 bases in between. The CDR3 is 16 amino acids. Germline V CDR1 and CDR2: MDHEN, SYDVKM. As DNA, the CDR3 is TGTGCCAGCAGTTTGTCGGAAGGGGCCTACACCGGGGAGCTGTTTTTT. It encodes CASSLSEGAYTGELFF.

The rearrangement joins TRBV6-1 to TRBJ1-1; D might be TRBD1 (6 bases). CDR1 and CDR2 (germline): MNHNS, SASEGT. This CDR3 is built from 20 residues. V shed 3 bases and J shed 5 bases, with 31 bases lying between them. This CDR3 is CASSDRWRYRVSQQRTEAFF. CDR3 DNA: TGTGCCAGCAGTGACCGGTGGAGGTACAGGGTAAGCCAGCAGAGGACTGAAGCTTTCTTT.

The chain recombines TRBV4-1 with TRBJ2-1; 7 positions match TRBD2. Per germline, CDR1 MGHRA and CDR2 YSYEKL. There are 15 residues in the CDR3. The junction had 4 bases not matched to a gene; V was cut back by 0 bases and J by 5 bases. Here the CDR3 reads CASSQDSSGDNEQFF. The CDR3 nucleotides read TGCGCCAGCAGCCAAGACTCTAGCGGAGACAATGAGCAGTTCTTC.

This clone was seen only once. The chain links TRBV5-6 to TRBJ1-1, with TRBD1 matching 9 bases. Germline V lookup: CDR1 SGHDT, CDR2 YYEEEE. V lost 4 bases to trimming and J lost 4 bases; unmatched junction nucleotides: 17. CDR3 size: 18 residues. The CDR3 sequence: CASSRKTGGEGIVTEAFF. In nucleotides, the CDR3 is TGTGCCAGCAGCCGAAAAACAGGGGGCGAAGGTATAGTCACTGAAGCTTTCTTT. The whole variable domain, filled in from reference TRBV5-6 and TRBJ1-1, reads DAGVTQSPTHLIKTRGQQVTLRCSPKSGHDTVSWYQQALGQGPQFIFQYYEEEERQRGNFPDRFSGHQFPNYSSELNVNALLLGDSALYLCASSRKTGGEGIVTEAFFGQGTRLTVV.

This chain uses TRBV19 with TRBJ1-5, with a possible D match to TRBD1 (5 bases). The CDR3 spans 16 residues. Germline-derived CDR1 and CDR2 are LNHDA and SQIVND (reference sequence). Trimming took off 5 bases at V and 1 base at J, with 15 bases between the two ends. The DNA for the CDR3 is TGTGCCAGTAGTCGGTACGACGGGGGGAGCAATCAGCCCCAGCATTTT. This codes for CASSRYDGGSNQPQHF.

This clone appeared a single time. The chain is built from TRBV28 and TRBJ2-1, with unresolved D. The ends were cut back, 4 bases at V and 5 bases at J, with 12 bases in the middle. CDR1 is MDHEN and CDR2 is SYDVKM in the germline V gene. The CDR3 sequence is 14 residues long. CDR3 amino acids: CASSSPRRHNEQFF. The CDR3 bases are TGTGCCAGCAGTTCCCCTCGGCGGCACAATGAGCAGTTCTTC.

This clone has only one observation. The chain combines TRBV28 with TRBJ2-1; TRBD2 agrees at 7 bases. Germline assignment: CDR1 MDHEN and CDR2 SYDVKM. V shed 2 bases and J 3 bases; nucleotides not matched to a gene: 4. CDR3 length equals 15 residues. CDR3 protein: CASSLGRGNYNEQFF. Written as DNA, the CDR3 is TGTGCCAGCAGTTTAGGGCGGGGGAACTACAATGAGCAGTTCTTC.

The genes are TRBV4-1 and TRBJ1-1, with D tentatively TRBD1 (5 bases). This CDR3 has 14 residues. CDR1 and CDR2 (germline): MGHRA, YSYEKL. V was clipped by 0 bases and J by 5 bases, with 10 bases between them. The CDR3 here is CASSQEGLETEAFF. CDR3 bases: TGCGCCAGCAGCCAAGAGGGGCTGGAGACTGAAGCTTTCTTT.

This chain uses TRBV5-1 with TRBJ2-2; 10 bases agree with TRBD1. The CDR3 has 16 residues. V shed 4 bases, J shed 5 bases, and the junction held 8 bases outside the gene matches. Germline lookup yields CDR1 SGHRS and CDR2 YFSETQ. The DNA of the CDR3 is TGCGCCAGCAGCGAAACGACAGGGGGCGGTACCGGGGAGCTGTTTTTT. Protein: CASSETTGGGTGELFF.

The chain joins TRBV28 to TRBJ2-4; D is undetermined. This CDR3 region has 14 residues. V lost 5 bases and J 5 bases, leaving 13 bases between the germline ends. CDR1 and CDR2 from the germline V gene are MDHEN and SYDVKM. CDR3: CASSPRDIQNIQYF. The CDR3, as DNA: TGTGCCAGCAGTCCCCGAGACATTCAAAACATTCAGTACTTC.

This sequence joins TRBV15 and TRBJ2-6; 12 bases match TRBD1. Germline-derived CDR1 and CDR2 are LNHNV and YYDKDF (reference sequence). Trimming took 5 bases from V and 4 from J; bases not matched to a gene: 3. This CDR3 contains 16 residues. CDR3 in amino acids: CATSRDRGLGANVLTF. CDR3 nucleotides: TGTGCCACCAGCCGGGACAGGGGGCTCGGGGCCAACGTCCTGACTTTC.

CDR3 sequence (DNA): TGCGCCAGCAGCTTGAATCTAAACTACCGGGACAGGTCCCCGAACACTGAAGCTTTCTTT. Its protein is CASSLNLNYRDRSPNTEAFF. This chain uses TRBV5-1 with TRBJ1-1; 8 bases align to TRBD1. V shed 1 base and J 1 base; nucleotides not matched to a gene: 18. Germline assignment: CDR1 SGHRS and CDR2 YFSETQ. The CDR3 sequence is 20 residues long. The variable domain in full, with the rest retrieved from reference TRBV5-1 and TRBJ1-1, is KAGVTQTPRYLIKTRGQQVTLSCSPISGHRSVSWYQQTPGQGLQFLFEYFSETQRNKGNFPGRFSGRQFSNSRSEMNVSTLELGDSALYLCASSLNLNYRDRSPNTEAFFGQGTRLTVV.

This clone was recorded a few times. The V gene is TRBV2, the J gene TRBJ2-2; 7 bases map to TRBD2. J gave up 5 bases and V 8 bases, and 11 bases lay outside the gene matches. Germline V gene sequence: CDR1 SNHLY, CDR2 FYNNEI. The CDR3 is made up of 15 amino acids. The CDR3: CASGEREGRTGELFF. The CDR3 DNA sequence: TGTGCCAGCGGGGAGAGGGAGGGAAGGACCGGGGAGCTGTTTTTT.

The chain employs TRBV5-6 and TRBJ1-4; D may be TRBD1 (5 bases). The germline CDR1 and CDR2 sequences are SGHDT and YYEEEE. Trimming took 6 bases from V and 4 from J, leaving 13 bases between them. There are 14 residues in the CDR3. CDR3 residues: CASNMGRVNEKLFF. CDR3 nucleotide sequence: TGTGCCAGCAATATGGGCAGGGTTAATGAAAAACTGTTTTTT.

The rearrangement links TRBV28 to TRBJ1-1; 7 nucleotides match TRBD1. After removal of 4 bases from V and 3 bases from J, the junction contained 17 bases not matched to a gene. The CDR3 is 18 amino acids. From germline, CDR1 is MDHEN and CDR2 SYDVKM. The CDR3 sequence is CASSSIVGRQGSDTEAFF. CDR3 DNA sequence: TGTGCCAGCAGTTCGATCGTGGGGAGACAGGGTTCCGACACTGAAGCTTTCTTT.

This rearrangement joins TRBV5-4 to TRBJ2-3; tentative D call: TRBD1 (6 bases). V lost 4 bases and J 2 bases, leaving 14 bases between the germline ends. Germline V lookup: CDR1 SGHNT, CDR2 YYREEE (reference sequence). The length of the CDR3 is 15 residues. The chain's CDR3 is CASSHDRPDTDTQYF. The DNA of the CDR3 is TGTGCCAGCAGCCACGACAGGCCCGACACAGATACGCAGTATTTT. Full variable domain (rest looked up from reference TRBV5-4 and TRBJ2-3): ETGVTQSPTHLIKTRGQQVTLRCSSQSGHNTVSWYQQALGQGPQFIFQYYREEENGRGNFPPRFSGLQFPNYSSELNVNALELDDSALYLCASSHDRPDTDTQYFGPGTRLTVL.

The chain carries TRBV7-2 and TRBJ2-1, with D perhaps TRBD2 (6 bases). The CDR3 sequence is 18 residues long. CDR1 SGHTA and CDR2 FQGNSA come from the germline V gene. Trimming pared 3 bases from V and 5 bases from J, leaving 23 bases between. The CDR3 DNA sequence: TGTGCCAGCAGCTTTCCTGGACCGCCGGGACTGGAACACAATGAGCAGTTCTTC. It yields the protein CASSFPGPPGLEHNEQFF.

The chain uses TRBV29-1 and TRBJ2-2, with D perhaps TRBD1 (6 bases). The CDR3 consists of 18 residues. Germline-derived CDR1 and CDR2 are SQVTM and ANQGSEA. Trimming removed 4 bases from V and 2 bases from J, with 23 bases in between. CDR3 nucleotide sequence: TGCAGCGTTGGGGCCCTCTTTGACAGGACGAATAACACCGGGGAGCTGTTTTTT. Protein: CSVGALFDRTNNTGELFF.

This chain's CDR3 is CASSLVDSSNQPQHF. The CDR3 DNA reads TGTGCCAGCAGCTTGGTCGACAGTAGCAATCAGCCCCAGCATTTT. V gene TRBV7-2 combines with J gene TRBJ1-5; D is possibly TRBD1 (5 bases). Trimming took off 3 bases at V and 0 bases at J, with 9 bases between the two ends. The CDR3 contains 15 residues. Germline CDR1 and CDR2: SGHTA and FQGNSA.